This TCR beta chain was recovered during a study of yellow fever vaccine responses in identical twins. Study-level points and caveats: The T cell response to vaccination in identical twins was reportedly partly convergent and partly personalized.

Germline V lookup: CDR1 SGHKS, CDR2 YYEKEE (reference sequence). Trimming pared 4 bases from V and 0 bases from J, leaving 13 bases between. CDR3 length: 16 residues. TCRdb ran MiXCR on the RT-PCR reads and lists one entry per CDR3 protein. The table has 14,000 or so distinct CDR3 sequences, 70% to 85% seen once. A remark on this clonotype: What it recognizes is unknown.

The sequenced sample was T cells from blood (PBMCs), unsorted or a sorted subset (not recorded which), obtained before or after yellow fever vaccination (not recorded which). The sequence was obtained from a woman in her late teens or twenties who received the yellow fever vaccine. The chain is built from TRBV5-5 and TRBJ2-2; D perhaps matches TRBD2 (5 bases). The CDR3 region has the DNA TGTGCCAGCAGCGAGGGAGCGACTCCGAACACCGGGGAGCTGTTTTTT. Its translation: CASSEGATPNTGELFF.